This note documents a single TCR beta chain sequence. Its antigen is currently unknown. The data were obtained in a study of cytomegalovirus exposure and HLA in healthy donors. Overall study findings and caveats: Reports indicated that the classifier achieved high specificity and sensitivity in diagnosing cytomegalovirus status. A few CMV-associated chains were confirmed in vitro to be specific for CMV antigens. The finding came from a later analysis; first-cohort TCR clusters tended to co-occur in the roughly 110 validation repertoires. Cytomegalovirus association was assigned to about 150 TCR beta chains.

Only in-frame clones appear in the TCRdb table, and some are missing; sequencing was by immunoSEQ multiplex PCR. In the table there are 260,000 or so clones, 80% to 90% of which are singletons. Trimming stripped 7 bases from V and 0 bases from J, with 12 bases between. Germline V gene data show CDR1 as SEHNR and CDR2 as FQNEAQ (reference sequence). CDR3 length: 14 amino acids. Sequenced material: PBMCs. The rearrangement uses TRBV7-9 and TRBJ1-1; D is undetermined. The source of this sequence is a young man in good health and CMV-seronegative. CDR3 sequence (DNA): TGTGCCAGCATTCCGGCGGGTTTGAACACTGAAGCTTTCTTT. Its translation is CASIPAGLNTEAFF.